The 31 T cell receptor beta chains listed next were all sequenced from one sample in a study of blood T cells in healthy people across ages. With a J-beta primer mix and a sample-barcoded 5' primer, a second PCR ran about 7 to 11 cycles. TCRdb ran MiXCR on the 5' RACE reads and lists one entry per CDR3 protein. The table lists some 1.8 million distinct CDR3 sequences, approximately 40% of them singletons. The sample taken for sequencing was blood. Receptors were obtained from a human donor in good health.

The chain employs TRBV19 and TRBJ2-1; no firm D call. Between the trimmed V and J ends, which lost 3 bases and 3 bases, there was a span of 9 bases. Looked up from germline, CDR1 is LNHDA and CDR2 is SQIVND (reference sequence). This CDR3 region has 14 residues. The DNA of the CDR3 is TGTGCCAGTAGTATTGGCTGGGACTACAATGAGCAGTTCTTC. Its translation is CASSIGWDYNEQFF.

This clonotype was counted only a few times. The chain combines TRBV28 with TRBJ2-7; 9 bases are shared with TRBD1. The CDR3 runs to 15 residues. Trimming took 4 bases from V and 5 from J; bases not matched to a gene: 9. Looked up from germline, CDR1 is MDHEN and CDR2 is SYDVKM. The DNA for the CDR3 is TGTGCCAGCAGTTCCCCCGGGACAGGGTATGACGAGCAGTACTTC. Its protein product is CASSSPGTGYDEQYF.

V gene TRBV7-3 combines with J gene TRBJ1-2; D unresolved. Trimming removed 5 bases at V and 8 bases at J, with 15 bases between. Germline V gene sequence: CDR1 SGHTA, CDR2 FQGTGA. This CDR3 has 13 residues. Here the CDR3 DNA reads TGTGCCAGCAGCCTGACGGGGTTAGGAGGCTACACCTTC. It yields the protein CASSLTGLGGYTF.

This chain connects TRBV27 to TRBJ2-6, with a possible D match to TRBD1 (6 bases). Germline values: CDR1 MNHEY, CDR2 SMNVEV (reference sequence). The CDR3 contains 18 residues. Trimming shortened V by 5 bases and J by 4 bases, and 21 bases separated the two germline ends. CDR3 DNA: TGTGCCAGCAGTCCCATAGGACAGAGGTTGGTAGGGGCCAACGTCCTGACTTTC. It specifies CASSPIGQRLVGANVLTF.

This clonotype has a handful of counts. This chain's CDR3 is CASSLARDYPETQYF. The DNA of the CDR3 is TGTGCCAGCAGCTTAGCGCGGGACTACCCAGAGACCCAGTACTTC. The chain combines TRBV7-2 with TRBJ2-5, with 7 bases that match TRBD2. This CDR3 has 15 amino acids. J was trimmed by 4 bases and V by 0 bases; bases with no gene match: 5. The V gene's germline CDR1 is SGHTA and CDR2 FQGNSA.

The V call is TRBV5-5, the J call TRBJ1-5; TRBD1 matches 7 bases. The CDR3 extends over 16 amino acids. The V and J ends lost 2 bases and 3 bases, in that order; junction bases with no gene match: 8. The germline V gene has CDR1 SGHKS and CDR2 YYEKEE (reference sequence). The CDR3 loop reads CASSLGGQMYNQPQHF. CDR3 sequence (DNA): TGTGCCAGCAGCTTAGGGGGACAGATGTACAATCAGCCCCAGCATTTT.

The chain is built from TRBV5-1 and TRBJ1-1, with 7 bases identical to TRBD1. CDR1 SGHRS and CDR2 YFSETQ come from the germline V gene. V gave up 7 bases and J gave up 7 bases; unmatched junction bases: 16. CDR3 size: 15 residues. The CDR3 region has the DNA TGCGCCAGCCAAAAGGACAGGCTGGGGCGTAGTGAAGCTTTCTTT. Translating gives CASQKDRLGRSEAFF.

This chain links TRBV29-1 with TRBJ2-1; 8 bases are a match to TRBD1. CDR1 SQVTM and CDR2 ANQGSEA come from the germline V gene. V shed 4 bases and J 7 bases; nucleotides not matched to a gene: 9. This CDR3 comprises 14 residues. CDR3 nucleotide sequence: TGCAGCGTTGCAGGAGACAGGGGTTGGAATGAGCAGTTCTTC. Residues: CSVAGDRGWNEQFF.

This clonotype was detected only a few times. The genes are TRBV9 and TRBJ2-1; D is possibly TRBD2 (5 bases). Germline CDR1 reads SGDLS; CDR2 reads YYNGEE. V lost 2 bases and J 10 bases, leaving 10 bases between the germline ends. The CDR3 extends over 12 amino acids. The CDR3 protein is CASSVREGEQFF. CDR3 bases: TGTGCCAGCAGCGTTCGGGAAGGCGAGCAGTTCTTC.

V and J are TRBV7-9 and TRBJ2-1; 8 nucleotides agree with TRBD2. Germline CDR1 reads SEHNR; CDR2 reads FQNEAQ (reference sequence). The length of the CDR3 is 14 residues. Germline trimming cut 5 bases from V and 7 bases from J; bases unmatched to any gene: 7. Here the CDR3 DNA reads TGTGCCAGCAGCATTCCGGGACTAGAGAATGAGCAGTTCTTC. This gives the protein CASSIPGLENEQFF.

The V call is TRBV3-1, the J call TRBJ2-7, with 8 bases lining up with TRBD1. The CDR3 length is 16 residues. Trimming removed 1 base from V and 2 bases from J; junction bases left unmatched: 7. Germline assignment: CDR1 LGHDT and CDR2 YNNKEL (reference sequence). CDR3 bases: TGTGCCAGCAGCCAAGGTCCTCCAGGGGGCCCCTACGAGCAGTACTTC. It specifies CASSQGPPGGPYEQYF.

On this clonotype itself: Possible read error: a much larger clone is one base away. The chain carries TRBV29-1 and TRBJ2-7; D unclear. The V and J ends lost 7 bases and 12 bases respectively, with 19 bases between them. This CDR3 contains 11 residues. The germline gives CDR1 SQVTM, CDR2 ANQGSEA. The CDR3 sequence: CSATEQETLYF. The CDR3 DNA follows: TGCAGCGCCACCGAACAAGAGACCCTGTACTTC.

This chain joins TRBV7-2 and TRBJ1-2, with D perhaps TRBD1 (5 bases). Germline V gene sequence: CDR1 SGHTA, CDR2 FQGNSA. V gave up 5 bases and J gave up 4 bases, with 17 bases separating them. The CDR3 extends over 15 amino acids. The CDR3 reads CASSPPPGHTYGYTF. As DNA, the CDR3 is TGTGCCAGCAGCCCCCCTCCAGGACATACCTATGGCTACACCTTC. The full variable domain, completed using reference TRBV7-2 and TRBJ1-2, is GAGVSQSPSNKVTEKGKDVELRCDPISGHTALYWYRQSLGQGLEFLIYFQGNSAPDKSGLPSDRFSAERTGGSVSTLTIQRTQQEDSAVYLCASSPPPGHTYGYTFGSGTRLTVV.

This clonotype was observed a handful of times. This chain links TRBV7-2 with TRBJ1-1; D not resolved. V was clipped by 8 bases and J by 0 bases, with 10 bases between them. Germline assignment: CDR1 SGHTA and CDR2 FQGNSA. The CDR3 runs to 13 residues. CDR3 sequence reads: CASSGDLNTEAFF. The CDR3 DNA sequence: TGTGCCAGCTCAGGAGATTTGAACACTGAAGCTTTCTTT.

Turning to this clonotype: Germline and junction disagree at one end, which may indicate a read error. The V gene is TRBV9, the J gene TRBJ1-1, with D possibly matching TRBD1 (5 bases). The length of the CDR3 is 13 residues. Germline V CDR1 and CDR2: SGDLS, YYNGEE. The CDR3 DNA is TGTGCCAGCAGCGTACAGGTGGGGACTGAAGCTTTTTTT. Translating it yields CASSVQVGTEAFF.

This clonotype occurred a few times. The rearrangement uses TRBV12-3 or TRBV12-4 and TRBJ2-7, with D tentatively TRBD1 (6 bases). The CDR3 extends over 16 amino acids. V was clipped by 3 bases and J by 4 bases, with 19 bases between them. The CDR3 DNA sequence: TGTGCCAGCAGTTTTCTCACAGGGCAATCCCCTTACGAGCAGTACTTC. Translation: CASSFLTGQSPYEQYF.

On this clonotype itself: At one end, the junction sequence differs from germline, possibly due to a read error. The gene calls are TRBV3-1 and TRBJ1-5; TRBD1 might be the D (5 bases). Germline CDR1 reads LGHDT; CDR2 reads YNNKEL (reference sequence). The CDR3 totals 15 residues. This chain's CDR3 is CASSQGTYSNQPQHF. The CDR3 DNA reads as TGTGCCAGCAGTCAAGGGACCTACAGCAATCAGCCCCAGCATTTT.

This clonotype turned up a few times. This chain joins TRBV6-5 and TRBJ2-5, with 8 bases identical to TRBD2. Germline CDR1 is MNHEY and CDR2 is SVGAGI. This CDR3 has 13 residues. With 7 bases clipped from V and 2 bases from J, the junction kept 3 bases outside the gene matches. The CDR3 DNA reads TGTGCCAGCATCGGGGGGGGGCAAGAGACCCAGTACTTC. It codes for CASIGGGQETQYF.

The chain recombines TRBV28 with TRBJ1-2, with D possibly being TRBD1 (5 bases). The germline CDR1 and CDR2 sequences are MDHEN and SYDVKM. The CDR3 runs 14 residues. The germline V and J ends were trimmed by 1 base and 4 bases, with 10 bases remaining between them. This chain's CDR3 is CASSLSRGSYGYTF. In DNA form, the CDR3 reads TGTGCCAGCAGTTTATCTAGGGGATCCTATGGCTACACCTTC.

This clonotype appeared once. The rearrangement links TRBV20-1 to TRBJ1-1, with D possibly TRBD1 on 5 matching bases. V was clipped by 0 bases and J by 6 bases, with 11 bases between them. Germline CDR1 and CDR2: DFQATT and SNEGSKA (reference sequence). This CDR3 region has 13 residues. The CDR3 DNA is TGCAGTGCTAGAGATAGCAGACAGCCTGAAGCTTTCTTT. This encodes CSARDSRQPEAFF.

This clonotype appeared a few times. The CDR3 DNA sequence: TGCGCCAGCAGCCAAGACCCTAGCGTCGACACAGATACGCAGTATTTT. This gives the protein CASSQDPSVDTDTQYF. V usage is TRBV4-3 and J usage is TRBJ2-3; D possibly corresponds to TRBD2 (6 bases). This CDR3 contains 16 residues. V was pared by 0 bases and J by 2 bases, with 12 bases between. Germline CDR1 reads LGHNA; CDR2 reads YSLEER.

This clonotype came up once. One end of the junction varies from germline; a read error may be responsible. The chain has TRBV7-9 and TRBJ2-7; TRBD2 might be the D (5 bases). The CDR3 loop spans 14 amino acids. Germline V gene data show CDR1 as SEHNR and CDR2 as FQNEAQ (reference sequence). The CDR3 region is CAGSSRLQDYEQYF. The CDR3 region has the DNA TGTGCCGGCAGCTCAAGACTACAAGACTACGAGCAGTACTTC.

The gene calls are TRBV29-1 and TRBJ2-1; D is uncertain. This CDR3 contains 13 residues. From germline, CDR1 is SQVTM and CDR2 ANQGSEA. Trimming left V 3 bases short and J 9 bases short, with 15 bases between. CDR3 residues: CSVEWLSGGEQFF. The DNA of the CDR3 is TGCAGCGTTGAGTGGTTGTCGGGTGGTGAGCAGTTCTTC.

Here the CDR3 reads CANNLGLAGRQETQYF. CDR3 coding DNA: TGTGCCAACAACCTAGGACTAGCGGGGCGACAAGAGACCCAGTACTTC. The rearrangement uses TRBV9 and TRBJ2-5; 12 nucleotides agree with TRBD2. CDR1 is SGDLS, CDR2 YYNGEE, per germline. J lost 2 bases, V lost 9 bases, and 11 bases had no gene match. The CDR3 extends over 16 amino acids.

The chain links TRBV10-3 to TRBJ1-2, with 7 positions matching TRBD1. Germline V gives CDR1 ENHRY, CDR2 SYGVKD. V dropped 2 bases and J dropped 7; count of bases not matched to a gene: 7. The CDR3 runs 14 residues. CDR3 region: CAISERLDRSGYTF. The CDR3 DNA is TGTGCCATCAGTGAGAGGCTGGACAGGAGTGGCTACACCTTC.

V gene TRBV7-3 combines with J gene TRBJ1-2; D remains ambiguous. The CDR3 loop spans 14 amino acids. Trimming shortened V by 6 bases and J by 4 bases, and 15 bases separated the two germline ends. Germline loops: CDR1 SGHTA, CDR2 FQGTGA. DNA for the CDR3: TGTGCCAGCAGAGGGCCGGCAACGACCTATGGCTACACCTTC. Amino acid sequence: CASRGPATTYGYTF.

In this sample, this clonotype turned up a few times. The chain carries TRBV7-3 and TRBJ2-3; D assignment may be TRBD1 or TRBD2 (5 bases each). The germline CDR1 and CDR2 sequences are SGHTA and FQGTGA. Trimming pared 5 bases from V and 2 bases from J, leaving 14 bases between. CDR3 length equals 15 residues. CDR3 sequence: CASSLLGGTTDTQYF. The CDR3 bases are TGTGCCAGCAGCCTGCTTGGGGGTACCACAGATACGCAGTATTTT.

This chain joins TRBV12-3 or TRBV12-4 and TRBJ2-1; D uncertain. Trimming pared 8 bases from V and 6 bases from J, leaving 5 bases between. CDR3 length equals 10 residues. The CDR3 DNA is TGTGCCAGCGCCGGCAATGAGCAGTTCTTC. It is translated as CASAGNEQFF.

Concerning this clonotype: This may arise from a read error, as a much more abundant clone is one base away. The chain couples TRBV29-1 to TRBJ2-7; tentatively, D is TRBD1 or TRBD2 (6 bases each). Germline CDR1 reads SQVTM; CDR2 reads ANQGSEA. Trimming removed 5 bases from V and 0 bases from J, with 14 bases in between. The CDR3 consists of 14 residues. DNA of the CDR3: TGCAGCGTTCGCCGGGGGACACACTCCTACGAGCAGTACTTC. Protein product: CSVRRGTHSYEQYF.

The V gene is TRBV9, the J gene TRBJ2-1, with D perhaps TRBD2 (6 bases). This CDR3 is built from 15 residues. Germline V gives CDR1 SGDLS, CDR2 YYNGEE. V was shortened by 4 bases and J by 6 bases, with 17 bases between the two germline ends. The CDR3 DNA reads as TGTGCCAGCAGCCGCTTCGGGAGTGGACCCAATGAGCAGTTCTTC. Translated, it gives CASSRFGSGPNEQFF.

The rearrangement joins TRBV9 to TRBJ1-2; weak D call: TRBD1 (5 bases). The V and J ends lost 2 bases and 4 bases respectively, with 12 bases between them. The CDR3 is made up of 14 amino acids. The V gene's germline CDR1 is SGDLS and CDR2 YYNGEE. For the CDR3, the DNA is TGTGCCAGCAGCGTGTGGGACCGCCCCTATGGCTACACCTTC. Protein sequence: CASSVWDRPYGYTF. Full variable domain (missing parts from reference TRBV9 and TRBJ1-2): DSGVTQTPKHLITATGQRVTLRCSPRSGDLSVYWYQQSLDQGLQFLIQYYNGEERAKGNILERFSAQQFPDLHSELNLSSLELGDSALYFCASSVWDRPYGYTFGSGTRLTVV.